The 18 T cell receptor beta chains given below trace back to one sample, sequenced in a study of TIL therapy for anti-PD-1-resistant metastatic lung cancer. The time point: pre-treatment sample, taken before nivolumab and TIL therapy. The libraries were made with immunoSEQ v3. The method was immunoSEQ multiplex PCR; TCRdb's version includes in-frame clones alone and lacks a portion of them. The repertoire consists of tens of thousands of clones, with around 86% occurring once and the leading ten covering 2.5% to 3%. Sequenced material: blood, taken at baseline. All receptors come from a person aged 25 to 80 with non-small cell lung cancer.

The chain carries TRBV27 and TRBJ1-6, with D uncertain. Deletions cut 8 bases from V and 5 bases from J, with 19 bases between. Germline V gives CDR1 MNHEY, CDR2 SMNVEV (reference sequence). The CDR3 spans 16 residues. CDR3 residues: CASVLSKGFNNSPLHF. For the CDR3, the DNA is TGTGCCAGCGTCTTGTCGAAGGGTTTCAATAATTCACCCCTCCACTTT.

The chain is built from TRBV5-1 and TRBJ1-1; TRBD1 is a possible D gene (6 bases). Germline V gene sequence: CDR1 SGHRS, CDR2 YFSETQ. This CDR3 region has 13 residues. V lost 4 bases, J lost 4 bases, and 11 bases lay in between. CDR3 sequence reads: CASSALGGTEAFF. CDR3 coding DNA: TGCGCCAGCAGCGCCCTAGGGGGCACTGAAGCTTTCTTT. Complete variable domain (other parts from reference TRBV5-1 and TRBJ1-1): KAGVTQTPRYLIKTRGQQVTLSCSPISGHRSVSWYQQTPGQGLQFLFEYFSETQRNKGNFPGRFSGRQFSNSRSEMNVSTLELGDSALYLCASSALGGTEAFFGQGTRLTVV.

This clone was found once. The chain employs TRBV2 and TRBJ1-3; the D gene is possibly TRBD1 (5 bases). The CDR3 has 10 residues. Trimming shortened V by 9 bases and J by 15 bases, and 15 bases separated the two germline ends. CDR1 is SNHLY and CDR2 is FYNNEI in the germline V gene. CDR3: CASRGLEGYF. The CDR3 nucleotides are TGTGCCAGTAGGGGACTCGAGGGATATTTT.

V and J are TRBV6-2 or TRBV6-3 and TRBJ2-1; 7 bases are shared with TRBD2. The germline CDR1 and CDR2 sequences are MNHEY and SVGEGT. With 3 bases clipped from V and 0 bases from J, the junction kept 8 bases outside the gene matches. The CDR3 extends over 17 amino acids. DNA of the CDR3: TGTGCCAGCAGTTATCCGTCTAGCGGTTCCTCCTACAATGAGCAGTTCTTC. Its translation is CASSYPSSGSSYNEQFF.

The chain is built from TRBV6-5 and TRBJ1-4; weak D call: TRBD1 (6 bases). Germline assignment: CDR1 MNHEY and CDR2 SVGAGI. The CDR3 runs to 14 residues. Trimming stripped 7 bases from V and 4 bases from J, with 13 bases between. The CDR3, as DNA: TGTGCCAGCACCCCCAGGACAGATAATGAAAAACTGTTTTTT. It is translated as CASTPRTDNEKLFF.

The chain employs TRBV7-3 and TRBJ2-3, with D hard to call. Trimming removed 4 bases from V and 6 bases from J, with 8 bases in between. CDR3 length equals 12 residues. Germline-derived CDR1 and CDR2 are SGHTA and FQGTGA. Here the CDR3 reads CASSSSPDTQYF. DNA for the CDR3: TGTGCCAGCAGCTCGTCTCCGGATACGCAGTATTTT.

The rearrangement uses TRBV6-5 and TRBJ1-1; possibly TRBD1 for D (5 bases). CDR3 length: 14 amino acids. Trimming took off 0 bases at V and 6 bases at J, with 11 bases between the two ends. Germline-derived CDR1 and CDR2 are MNHEY and SVGAGI. The CDR3 nucleotides read TGTGCCAGCAGTTACTCGACCGGGGCCGCTGAAGCTTTCTTT. It is translated as CASSYSTGAAEAFF.

The gene calls are TRBV28 and TRBJ2-7, with unresolved D. Trimming removed 6 bases from V and 9 bases from J, with 15 bases in between. The CDR3 spans 12 residues. CDR1 and CDR2 from the germline V gene are MDHEN and SYDVKM. The CDR3 here is CASSPRLSWQYF. Written as DNA, the CDR3 is TGTGCCAGCAGCCCCAGACTTAGCTGGCAGTACTTC.

The gene calls are TRBV5-8 and TRBJ2-1; a possible D gene is TRBD2 (5 bases). Germline V gives CDR1 SGHTS, CDR2 YDEGEE. The germline V and J ends were trimmed by 2 bases and 6 bases, with 6 bases remaining between them. The CDR3 sequence is 12 residues long. CDR3 DNA: TGTGCCAGCAGCTTAGGAGGCAATGAGCAGTTCTTC. Its translation: CASSLGGNEQFF.

Note on this clone: Distinct nucleotide sequences in the sample also encode this CDR3. The rearrangement uses TRBV5-1 and TRBJ1-6, with D possibly matching TRBD1 (5 bases). The CDR3 length is 13 residues. CDR1 SGHRS and CDR2 YFSETQ come from the germline V gene. With 0 bases removed from V and 10 bases from J, the gap between germline ends came to 8 bases. CDR3 sequence reads: CASSLEGDSPLHF. The CDR3 DNA reads as TGCGCCAGCAGCTTGGAAGGGGACTCACCCCTCCACTTT.

The chain is built from TRBV18 and TRBJ1-2; no clear D gene. Looked up from germline, CDR1 is KGHSH and CDR2 is LQKENI. Trimming left V 3 bases short and J 5 bases short, with 10 bases between. The length of the CDR3 is 13 residues. The CDR3 bases are TGTGCCAGCTCACCCCCAGCCTTTTATGGCTACACCTTC. Translating it yields CASSPPAFYGYTF. Combining the CDR3 with reference TRBV18 and TRBJ1-2 gives the whole variable domain NAGVMQNPRHLVRRRGQEARLRCSPMKGHSHVYWYRQLPEEGLKFMVYLQKENIIDESGMPKERFSAEFPKEGPSILRIQQVVRGDSAAYFCASSPPAFYGYTFGSGTRLTVV.

The chain employs TRBV30 and TRBJ1-1; no definite D call. The V gene's germline CDR1 is GTSNPN and CDR2 SVGIG (reference sequence). The length of the CDR3 is 11 residues. V lost 8 bases, J lost 4 bases, and 11 bases lay in between. The CDR3 loop is CAGSLGTEAFF. The CDR3 DNA reads TGTGCCGGTAGCCTCGGCACTGAAGCTTTCTTT.

The rearrangement links TRBV2 to TRBJ1-2, with TRBD1 matching over 7 bases. Germline V gene lookup returns CDR1 SNHLY and CDR2 FYNNEI. The CDR3 runs to 12 residues. V lost 7 bases to trimming and J lost 4 bases; unmatched junction nucleotides: 3. Written as DNA, the CDR3 is TGTGCCAGCAAGACAGGGCCCTATGGCTACACCTTC. It encodes CASKTGPYGYTF.

CDR3 protein: CASSLVAVYSTDTQYF. The CDR3 DNA is TGTGCCAGCAGCTTAGTCGCAGTCTATAGCACAGATACGCAGTATTTT. The V gene is TRBV7-2, the J gene TRBJ2-3; no firm D call. Per germline, CDR1 SGHTA and CDR2 FQGNSA. The CDR3 runs to 16 residues. V lost 1 base to trimming and J lost 0 bases, with 11 bases between them.

In DNA, the CDR3 is TGTGCCAGCCAAGACAGGCGAAGAGGCTATGGCTACACCTTC. It yields the protein CASQDRRRGYGYTF. V is TRBV28 and J is TRBJ1-2, with D possibly matching TRBD1 (6 bases). This CDR3 contains 14 residues. Trimming shortened V by 8 bases and J by 4 bases, and 17 bases separated the two germline ends. CDR1 MDHEN and CDR2 SYDVKM come from the germline V gene.

The chain joins TRBV5-1 to TRBJ1-5, with D tentatively TRBD1 (5 bases). The length of the CDR3 is 13 residues. Per the germline V gene, CDR1 is SGHRS and CDR2 is YFSETQ. V dropped 3 bases and J dropped 1 base, with 5 bases sitting between them. The DNA of the CDR3 is TGCGCCAGCAGCTGGGACAGCAATCAGCCCCAGCATTTT. It specifies CASSWDSNQPQHF.

This chain joins TRBV7-3 and TRBJ2-3; 11 bases match TRBD2. Germline CDR1 reads SGHTA; CDR2 reads FQGTGA. The CDR3 loop spans 15 amino acids. Trimming removed 2 bases from V and 6 bases from J; junction bases left unmatched: 4. The CDR3 loop reads CASSLLAGGQDTQYF. CDR3 DNA: TGTGCCAGCAGCTTATTAGCGGGGGGGCAGGATACGCAGTATTTT.

V usage is TRBV5-4 and J usage is TRBJ1-1, with unresolved D. The V end was cut by 0 bases, the J end by 1 base, with 7 bases between. This CDR3 contains 14 residues. The germline gives CDR1 SGHNT, CDR2 YYREEE (reference sequence). Written as DNA, the CDR3 is TGTGCCAGCAGCTTGGATCCCCCGAACACTGAAGCTTTCTTT. Protein sequence: CASSLDPPNTEAFF.